Included here is one T cell receptor (beta chain) sequence, with context. Clones were sequenced by immunoSEQ multiplex PCR, and TCRdb holds only the in-frame ones, with some missing. Among roughly 50,000 clones, about 93% were seen once, and the ten largest hold 3.5% to 4.5%. The sample belongs to a study of technical replicates of blood from a handful of donors. V was pared by 3 bases and J by 5 bases, with 3 bases of the junction left unmatched. CDR3 length equals 15 residues. CDR1 SNHLY and CDR2 FYNNEI come from the germline V gene. This receptor was identified in a human donor in good health. Some clones in this sample may be carry-over from other donors' samples. The chain carries TRBV2 and TRBJ2-1, with 11 bases identical to TRBD2. Sequenced material: PBMCs. The CDR3, as DNA: TGTGCCAGCAGTGAGACTAGCGGGATAAACAATGAGCAGTTCTTC. Translation: CASSETSGINNEQFF.